A selection of T cell receptor beta chains follows, all from one sample in a study of identical twins' blood T cells. TCRdb fed the 5' RACE reads into MiXCR, producing one record per CDR3 protein. Of a few hundred thousand distinct CDR3 sequences listed, 28% are singletons. Sequenced: PBMCs. These receptors were collected from a woman aged 18 to 50 in good health. Both conserved end residues are trimmed from each CDR3.

TRBV10-3	11	TRBJ2-2	AISRAGGGELF
TRBV11-3	10	TRBJ2-7	ASSLVNSGQY
TRBV7-9	13	TRBJ1-2	ASSAMTGSNYGYT
TRBV21-1	14	TRBJ1-3	ASSSKSTGSGNTIY
TRBV5-1	11	TRBJ2-1	ASSAGPAQSSF
TRBV12-3/TRBV12-4	11	TRBJ2-5	ASNPDGEETQY
TRBV18	16	TRBJ2-6	ASSLRTGDVSGANVLT
TRBV29-1	10	TRBJ1-2	GVVRATYGYT
TRBV11-2	11	TRBJ2-7	ASSLSSKNEQY
TRBV4-3	12	TRBJ1-6	ASSQEQDNSPLH
TRBV7-2	11	TRBJ2-2	ASSFTRAGELF
TRBV11-2	11	TRBJ2-1	ASSRDSLNEQF
TRBV5-1	15	TRBJ2-3	ASSLRASGKSTDTQY
TRBV12-5	7	TRBJ2-2	ATTGELF
TRBV30	11	TRBJ2-2	AWRSTARGELF
TRBV29-1	12	TRBJ2-3	SAGEETSVDTQY
TRBV10-3	13	TRBJ2-1	AISESASGSNEQF
TRBV2	12	TRBJ2-1	ASSDWASNNEQF
TRBV29-1	11	TRBJ1-2	SVEGRTEDGYT
TRBV19	14	TRBJ1-1	ASNPTDGSRETEAF
TRBV7-9	12	TRBJ2-7	ASSLGGQGYEQY
TRBV7-7	11	TRBJ1-1	AISLDRGTEAF
TRBV9	11	TRBJ1-2	ASSARNNYGYT
TRBV6-6	10	TRBJ1-2	ATSLEGHGYT
TRBV18	13	TRBJ1-4	ASSPGEGVREKLF
TRBV20-1	11	TRBJ1-1	SARAGAAGSAF
TRBV5-1	12	TRBJ2-2	ASRGSENTGELF
TRBV29-1	11	TRBJ1-1	SGATAGDTEAF
TRBV6-4	17	TRBJ1-5	ASGMRGRQLSLSNQPQH
TRBV6-5	13	TRBJ2-2	ASSTKTANTGELF
TRBV29-1	17	TRBJ2-1	SARTPGTSGKDTYNEQF
TRBV29-1	15	TRBJ2-5	SVDPPGGQPKQETQY
TRBV19	10	TRBJ1-1	ATKQGNTEAF
TRBV5-1	11	TRBJ1-1	ASSLETYTEAF
TRBV28	13	TRBJ2-3	ASSFRPMGADTQY
TRBV6-2/TRBV6-3	10	TRBJ2-5	ASSLNEETQY
TRBV20-1	12	TRBJ2-7	SASLSVGFSEQY
TRBV14	13	TRBJ2-2	ASSHFSGVTGELF
TRBV20-1	11	TRBJ1-3	SARAETIDTIY
TRBV29-1	10	TRBJ1-1	SVHRGLTEAF
TRBV12-3/TRBV12-4	15	TRBJ2-3	ASSYNARISGANTQY
TRBV27	14	TRBJ1-1	ASSPVDIMEDTEAF
TRBV29-1	9	TRBJ1-1	SVGVDTEAF
TRBV20-1	10	TRBJ1-1	SAYARETEAF
TRBV6-5	15	TRBJ2-3	ASSYSTASGGADTQY
TRBV4-3	11	TRBJ2-7	ASSPWVQGEQY
TRBV29-1	12	TRBJ2-3	SVEAQGPTDTQY
TRBV24-1	11	TRBJ1-2	ATSDGDGYGYT
TRBV29-1	10	TRBJ1-2	SVVAANYGYT
TRBV5-6	12	TRBJ2-7	ASSLKRGTYEQY
TRBV19	13	TRBJ2-2	ASSMAEGRTGELF
TRBV4-3	12	TRBJ2-3	ASSPIGRADTQY
TRBV12-3/TRBV12-4	11	TRBJ1-4	ASRPGSVVELF